A selection of T cell receptor beta chains follows, all from one sample in a study of blood T cells in healthy people across ages. From the 5' RACE reads, TCRdb called clonotypes with MiXCR, one entry per CDR3 protein. This sample carries hundreds of thousands of distinct CDR3 sequences, roughly a quarter of them seen once, and the ten largest clones take 3.6%. These same data were also listed under a study on T cells of mothers and their children.

The sequenced material came from blood. These receptors all stem from a boy aged 2 to 10 in good health. Each CDR3 is given with its conserved first and last residue.

V gene: TRBV7-2
CDR3 protein: CASSWGAGAVSGNTIYF

V gene: TRBV7-9
CDR3 protein: CASNLAGLVSSGANVLTF

V gene: TRBV6-5
CDR3 protein: CASSTGSSYEQYF

V gene: TRBV4-3
CDR3 protein: CASSQASGSYEQYF

V gene: TRBV7-2
CDR3 protein: CASSIRTAGYGYTF

V gene: TRBV28
CDR3 protein: CASSLTEAHPYEQYF

V gene: TRBV11-2
CDR3 protein: CASSPNGRGAEAFF

V gene: TRBV7-9
CDR3 protein: CASSLPPRLDTDTQYF

V gene: TRBV6-2/TRBV6-3
CDR3 protein: CASSYRPGAGVKETQYF

V gene: TRBV20-1
CDR3 protein: CSARTGGDEKLFF

V gene: TRBV5-5
CDR3 protein: CASSYDGRSSYNEQFF

V gene: TRBV20-1
CDR3 protein: CSASPPTGESETQYF

V gene: TRBV6-5
CDR3 protein: CASSYAGRGNSNQPQHF

V gene: TRBV11-2
CDR3 protein: CASSLEPQETQYF